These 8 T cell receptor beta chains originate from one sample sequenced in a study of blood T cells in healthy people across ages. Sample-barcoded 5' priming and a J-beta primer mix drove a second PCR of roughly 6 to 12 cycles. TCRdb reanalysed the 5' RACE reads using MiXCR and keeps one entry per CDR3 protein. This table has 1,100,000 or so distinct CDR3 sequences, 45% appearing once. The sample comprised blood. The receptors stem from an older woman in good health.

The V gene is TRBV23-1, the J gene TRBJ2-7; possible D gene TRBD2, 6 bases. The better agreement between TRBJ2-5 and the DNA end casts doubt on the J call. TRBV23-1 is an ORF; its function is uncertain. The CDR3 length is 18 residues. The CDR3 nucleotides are TGCGCCAGCAAGATGCGTAGGGGAGGAAAGGCAATCGGAGAGACCCAGTACTTC. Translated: CASKMRRGGKAIGETQYF.

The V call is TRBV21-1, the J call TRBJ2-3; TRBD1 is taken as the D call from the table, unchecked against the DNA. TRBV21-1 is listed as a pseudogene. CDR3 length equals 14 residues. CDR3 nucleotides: TGTGCCAGCAGCAATAGGGGAAACACAGATACGCAGTATTTT. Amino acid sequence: CASSNRGNTDTQYF.

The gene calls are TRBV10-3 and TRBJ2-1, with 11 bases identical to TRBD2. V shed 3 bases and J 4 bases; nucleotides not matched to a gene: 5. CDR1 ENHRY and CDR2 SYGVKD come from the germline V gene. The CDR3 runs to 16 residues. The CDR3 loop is CAISETGTSGYNEQFF. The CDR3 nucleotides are TGTGCCATCAGTGAAACCGGGACTAGCGGTTACAATGAGCAGTTCTTC.

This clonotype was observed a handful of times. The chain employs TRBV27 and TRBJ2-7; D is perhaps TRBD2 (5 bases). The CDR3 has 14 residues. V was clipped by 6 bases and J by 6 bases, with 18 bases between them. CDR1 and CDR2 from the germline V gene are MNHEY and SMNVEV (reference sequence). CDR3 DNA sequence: TGTGCCAGCAGCTCTCCGGGCGGGCTCTTCGAGCAGTACTTC. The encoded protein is CASSSPGGLFEQYF.

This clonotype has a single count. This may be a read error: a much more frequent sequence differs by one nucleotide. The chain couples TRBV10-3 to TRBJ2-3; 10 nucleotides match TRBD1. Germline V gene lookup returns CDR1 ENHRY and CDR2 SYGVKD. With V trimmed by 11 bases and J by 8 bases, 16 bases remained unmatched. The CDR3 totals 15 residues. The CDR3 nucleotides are TGTGCCTCGAGCGCCGATGGGACAGGGGAAGCTACGCAGTATTTT. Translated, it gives CASSADGTGEATQYF.

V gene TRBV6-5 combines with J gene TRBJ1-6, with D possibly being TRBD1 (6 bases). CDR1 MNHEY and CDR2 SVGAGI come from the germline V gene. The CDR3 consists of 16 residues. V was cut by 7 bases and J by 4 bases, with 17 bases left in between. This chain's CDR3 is CASTLRRGGYNSPLHF. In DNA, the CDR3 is TGTGCCAGCACCCTTAGGAGGGGGGGATATAATTCACCCCTCCACTTT.

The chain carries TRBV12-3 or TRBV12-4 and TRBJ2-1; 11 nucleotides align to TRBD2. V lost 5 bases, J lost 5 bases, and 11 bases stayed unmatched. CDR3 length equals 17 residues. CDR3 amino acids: CASSPRLAGNINNEQFF. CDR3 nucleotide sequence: TGTGCCAGCAGTCCTAGACTAGCGGGAAATATTAACAATGAGCAGTTCTTC.

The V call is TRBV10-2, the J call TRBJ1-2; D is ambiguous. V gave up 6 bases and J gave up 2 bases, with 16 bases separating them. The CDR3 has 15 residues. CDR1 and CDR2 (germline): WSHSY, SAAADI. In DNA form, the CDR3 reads TGCGCCAGCAGACCTCGGCGAGGGTTAAACTATGGCTACACCTTC. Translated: CASRPRRGLNYGYTF.